This TCR beta chain was observed in a study of blood T cell repertoires in COVID-19. The V and J ends lost 6 bases and 10 bases, in that order; junction bases with no gene match: 9. The CDR3 has 14 residues. Germline lookup yields CDR1 MNHEY and CDR2 SVGAGI. Libraries were prepared by immunoSEQ multiplex PCR; TCRdb keeps only in-frame clonotypes and omits some of them. The table records more than 110,000 clones, around 76% of them present only once. The chain carries TRBV6-5 and TRBJ1-6; 7 bases match TRBD1. The sequencing input was peripheral blood. The receptor was derived from an elderly man with acute or convalescent COVID-19. CDR3 in amino acids: CASSARQGNSPLHF. CDR3 bases: TGTGCCAGCAGCGCGAGACAGGGAAACTCACCCCTCCACTTT.